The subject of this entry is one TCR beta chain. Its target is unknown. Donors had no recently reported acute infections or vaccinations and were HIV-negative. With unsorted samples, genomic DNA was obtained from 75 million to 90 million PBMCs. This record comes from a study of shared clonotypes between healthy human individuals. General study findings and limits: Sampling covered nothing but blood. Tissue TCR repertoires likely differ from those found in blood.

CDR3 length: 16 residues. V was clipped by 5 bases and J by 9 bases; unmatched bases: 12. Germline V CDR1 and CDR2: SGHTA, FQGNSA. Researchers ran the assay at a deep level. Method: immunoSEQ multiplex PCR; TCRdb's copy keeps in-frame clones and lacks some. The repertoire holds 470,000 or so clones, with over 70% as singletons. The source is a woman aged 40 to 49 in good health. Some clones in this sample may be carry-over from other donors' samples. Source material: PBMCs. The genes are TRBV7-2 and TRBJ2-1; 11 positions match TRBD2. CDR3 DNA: TGTGCCAGCAGCCCGAGGGCTAGCGGGGGGTCGGGTGAGCAGTTCTTC. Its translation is CASSPRASGGSGEQFF.